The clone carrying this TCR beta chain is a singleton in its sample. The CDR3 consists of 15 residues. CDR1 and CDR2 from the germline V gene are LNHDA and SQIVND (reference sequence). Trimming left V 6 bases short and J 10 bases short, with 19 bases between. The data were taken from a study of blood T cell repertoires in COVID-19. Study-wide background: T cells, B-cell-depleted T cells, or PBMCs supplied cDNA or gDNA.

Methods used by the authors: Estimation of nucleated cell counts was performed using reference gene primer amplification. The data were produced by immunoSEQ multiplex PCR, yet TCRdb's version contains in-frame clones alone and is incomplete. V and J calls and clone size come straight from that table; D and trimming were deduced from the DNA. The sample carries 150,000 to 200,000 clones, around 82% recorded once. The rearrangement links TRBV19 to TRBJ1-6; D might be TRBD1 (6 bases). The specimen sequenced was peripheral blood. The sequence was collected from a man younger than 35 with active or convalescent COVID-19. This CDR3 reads CASSHWDKSRSPLHF. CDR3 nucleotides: TGTGCCAGTAGCCACTGGGACAAATCTCGGTCACCCCTCCACTTT.